The rows below give T cell receptor beta chains drawn from one sample of a study of control samples from healthy donors and cancer patients. Sequenced by immunoSEQ multiplex PCR; TCRdb stores in-frame clones only, minus some. The sample lists 150,000 to 200,000 clones, 91% occurring once. Sequenced material: blood. Source of these receptors: a woman aged 25 to 39 in good health. CDR3s include the opening cysteine and the closing phenylalanine or tryptophan. D genes are given only for firm matches. The size of a clone is reported for some rows only, either as once, few or many, or as a class for expanded clones.

abundance: many; d_gene: TRBD1; j_gene: TRBJ2-2; v_gene: TRBV24-1; CDR3aa: CATSDDRDTGELFF
abundance: -; d_gene: -; j_gene: TRBJ2-3; v_gene: TRBV9; CDR3aa: CASSPRYDTQYF
abundance: -; d_gene: -; j_gene: TRBJ2-5; v_gene: TRBV24-1; CDR3aa: CATSEGYQETQYF
abundance: -; d_gene: -; j_gene: TRBJ2-6; v_gene: TRBV25-1; CDR3aa: CASSEYASGANVLTF
abundance: -; d_gene: -; j_gene: TRBJ1-5; v_gene: TRBV7-9; CDR3aa: CASSLAGGSNQPQHF
abundance: -; d_gene: TRBD1; j_gene: TRBJ2-1; v_gene: TRBV9; CDR3aa: CASSLGTASYNEQFF
abundance: -; d_gene: TRBD2; j_gene: TRBJ2-1; v_gene: TRBV3-1/TRBV3-2; CDR3aa: CASSQDLAGSRNEQFF
abundance: -; d_gene: TRBD2; j_gene: TRBJ2-1; v_gene: TRBV5-1; CDR3aa: CASSLSGSYNEQFF
abundance: -; d_gene: -; j_gene: TRBJ2-7; v_gene: TRBV18; CDR3aa: CASSPDYSYEQYF
abundance: -; d_gene: TRBD1; j_gene: TRBJ1-4; v_gene: TRBV19; CDR3aa: CASSPRQGREKLFF
abundance: -; d_gene: TRBD1; j_gene: TRBJ1-1; v_gene: TRBV2; CDR3aa: CASSGQGNTEAFF
abundance: -; d_gene: TRBD1; j_gene: TRBJ2-2; v_gene: TRBV6-5; CDR3aa: CASSRDRGLAGELFF
abundance: -; d_gene: TRBD1; j_gene: TRBJ1-4; v_gene: TRBV7-6; CDR3aa: CASSPTGANEKLFF
abundance: once; d_gene: -; j_gene: TRBJ2-3; v_gene: TRBV13; CDR3aa: CASSQVADTQYF
abundance: many; d_gene: TRBD2; j_gene: TRBJ2-7; v_gene: TRBV6-5; CDR3aa: CASRPRTSGNNEQYF
abundance: -; d_gene: TRBD1; j_gene: TRBJ1-4; v_gene: TRBV6-6; CDR3aa: CASSSQGAHEKLFF
abundance: -; d_gene: -; j_gene: TRBJ1-2; v_gene: TRBV5-6; CDR3aa: CASSLRQVGGYTF
abundance: -; d_gene: -; j_gene: TRBJ1-4; v_gene: TRBV12-3/TRBV12-4; CDR3aa: CASSLVGNEKLFF
abundance: -; d_gene: -; j_gene: TRBJ1-1; v_gene: TRBV7-3; CDR3aa: CASSLQGNTEAFF
abundance: -; d_gene: TRBD1; j_gene: TRBJ1-1; v_gene: TRBV5-8; CDR3aa: CASRTGQGATVYTEAFF
abundance: once; d_gene: -; j_gene: TRBJ1-2; v_gene: TRBV2; CDR3aa: CASSDGGREANYGYTF
abundance: -; d_gene: -; j_gene: TRBJ1-1; v_gene: TRBV19; CDR3aa: CASSMGSTGNTEAFF
abundance: few; d_gene: TRBD2; j_gene: TRBJ2-2; v_gene: TRBV24-1; CDR3aa: CATSGKGRDTGELFF
abundance: -; d_gene: -; j_gene: TRBJ2-7; v_gene: TRBV4-2; CDR3aa: CASSQGSGNSYEQYF
abundance: -; d_gene: TRBD2; j_gene: TRBJ2-3; v_gene: TRBV6-2/TRBV6-3; CDR3aa: CASSYSGGGSDTQYF
abundance: -; d_gene: TRBD1; j_gene: TRBJ1-2; v_gene: TRBV6-1; CDR3aa: CASRKDRDRGYGYTF